One sample yielded the 22 T cell receptor beta chains listed below, sequenced in a study of T cells in Graves' hyperthyroidism and ophthalmopathy. RNA transcripts served as the template for amplifying TCR beta CDR3 regions. First-round RT-PCR with HTBI primers amplified the TCR CDR3 region. MiXCR, run by TCRdb on the multiplex PCR reads, gives a single entry per CDR3 protein. This repertoire shows some 350,000 distinct CDR3 sequences, 19% found once; its top ten account for around 3.6%. Material: blood. All receptors derive from a young woman with Graves' hyperthyroidism.

This clonotype appeared many times. The chain recombines TRBV10-3 with TRBJ2-5, with D perhaps matching TRBD2 (6 bases). V was shortened by 0 bases and J by 5 bases, with 10 bases between the two germline ends. Germline CDR1 and CDR2: ENHRY and SYGVKD. The CDR3 has 14 residues. The DNA of the CDR3 is TGTGCCATCAGTGAGTCGGGGGACTCGGAGACCCAGTACTTC. Translating it yields CAISESGDSETQYF.

This clonotype has a count of ten or more. The chain uses TRBV7-2 and TRBJ1-1; D may be TRBD1 (5 bases). Trimming shortened V by 5 bases and J by 2 bases, and 15 bases separated the two germline ends. In germline, CDR1 is SGHTA, CDR2 FQGNSA. CDR3 length: 15 amino acids. The CDR3 loop reads CASSKPGRVNTEAFF. The CDR3 DNA reads as TGTGCCAGCAGCAAACCGGGACGGGTAAACACTGAAGCTTTCTTT.

Worth noting for this clonotype: The junction and the germline gene differ at one end; a read error may be behind it. The J gene is TRBJ2-7, the V gene TRBV7-7; 8 bases match TRBD2. Germline CDR1 is SSHAT and CDR2 is FNYEAQ (reference sequence). CDR3 length: 16 amino acids. CDR3 in DNA: TGTGCTAGCAGCTTAGGTAGCGGGGAGGGCAACCACGAGCAGTACTTC. It encodes CASSLGSGEGNHEQYF.

This clonotype was observed at least ten times. The V and J genes are TRBV7-9 and TRBJ2-5, with 7 bases identical to TRBD2. The CDR3 loop spans 17 amino acids. V lost 5 bases to trimming and J lost 1 base; unmatched junction nucleotides: 13. CDR1 is SEHNR, CDR2 FQNEAQ, per germline (reference sequence). This CDR3 is CASSRQGAGVLQETQYF. The CDR3 region has the DNA TGTGCCAGCAGCCGACAAGGGGCGGGGGTCCTCCAAGAGACCCAGTACTTC.

The V and J genes are TRBV28 and TRBJ1-1, with D uncertain. From germline, CDR1 is MDHEN and CDR2 SYDVKM. The CDR3 sequence is 19 residues long. V dropped 4 bases and J dropped 0 bases, with 24 bases sitting between them. The DNA for the CDR3 is TGTGCCAGCAGTTCGAGGCCCCGACGGGGTCTTTTTATGAACACTGAAGCTTTCTTT. As protein: CASSSRPRRGLFMNTEAFF.

The rearrangement links TRBV7-8 to TRBJ2-7; no firm D call. The V end was cut by 3 bases, the J end by 6 bases, with 12 bases between. This CDR3 has 13 residues. Germline CDR1 reads SGHVS; CDR2 reads FQNEAQ. CDR3 sequence: CASSFRLPREQYF. CDR3 sequence (DNA): TGTGCCAGCAGCTTTAGGCTCCCCCGCGAGCAGTACTTC. Complete variable domain (other parts from reference TRBV7-8 and TRBJ2-7): GAGVSQSPRYKVAKRGQDVALRCDPISGHVSLFWYQQALGQGPEFLTYFQNEAQLDKSGLPSDRFFAERPEGSVSTLKIQRTQQEDSAVYLCASSFRLPREQYFGPGTRLTVT.

To note about this clonotype: One end of the junction is discordant with germline, which a read error may explain. The chain combines TRBV7-7 with TRBJ2-7; D is unresolved. The CDR3 length is 13 residues. From germline, CDR1 is SSHAT and CDR2 FNYEAQ (reference sequence). The CDR3 DNA follows: TGTGCTAGCAGCTTAAGTGTGACCTACGAGCAGTACTTC. Translated: CASSLSVTYEQYF.

This clonotype came up many times. The rearrangement links TRBV6-5 to TRBJ2-7, with D uncertain. V was shortened by 2 bases and J by 0 bases, with 14 bases between the two germline ends. Germline V gene data show CDR1 as MNHEY and CDR2 as SVGAGI. The CDR3 has 16 amino acids. The CDR3 sequence is CASSYIRATSSYEQYF. CDR3 nucleotide sequence: TGTGCCAGCAGTTACATAAGGGCTACCAGCTCCTACGAGCAGTACTTC.

In its sample, this clonotype was seen a few times. CDR3 bases: TGTGCCAGCAGTTACGGAGCCGGGACAGGGGGCCGCTCGGTACCTGGGGCCAACGTCCTGACTTTC. Protein: CASSYGAGTGGRSVPGANVLTF. The chain is built from TRBV6-2 or TRBV6-3 and TRBJ2-6; 12 bases match TRBD1. V gave up 2 bases and J gave up 2 bases; unmatched junction bases: 16. Germline CDR1 and CDR2: MNHEY and SVGEGT. CDR3 length: 22 residues.

This clonotype was seen at least ten times. The chain recombines TRBV12-3 or TRBV12-4 with TRBJ1-2; D is unclear. This CDR3 contains 13 residues. The V end was cut by 2 bases, the J end by 6 bases, with 10 bases between. The CDR3 region has the DNA TGTGCCAGCAGTTTACGGGGAATGGATGGCTACACCTTC. It yields the protein CASSLRGMDGYTF.

This clonotype has at least ten counts. The chain joins TRBV6-5 to TRBJ2-4; D remains ambiguous. V lost 2 bases and J lost 0, with 11 bases in between. Germline values: CDR1 MNHEY, CDR2 SVGAGI. There are 16 residues in the CDR3. CDR3 loop: CASSYAVSLAKNIQYF. As DNA, the CDR3 is TGTGCCAGCAGTTACGCGGTGTCGTTAGCCAAAAACATTCAGTACTTC.

This clonotype was seen ten or more times. The chain uses TRBV6-5 and TRBJ2-7; D perhaps matches TRBD1 (6 bases). The V gene's germline CDR1 is MNHEY and CDR2 SVGAGI. This CDR3 comprises 14 residues. Trimming cost V 2 bases and J 3 bases, with 11 bases left between them. CDR3 residues: CASSYAGQLYEQYF. The CDR3 DNA reads as TGTGCCAGCAGTTACGCTGGACAGCTCTACGAGCAGTACTTC.

This clonotype was observed many times. This chain uses TRBV6-5 with TRBJ2-5; TRBD2 aligns across 12 bases. Per germline, CDR1 MNHEY and CDR2 SVGAGI. The CDR3 consists of 19 residues. V dropped 0 bases and J dropped 4; count of bases not matched to a gene: 12. The CDR3 spells CASSYSWRLGLAGRETQYF. The DNA of the CDR3 is TGTGCCAGCAGTTACTCGTGGCGACTTGGACTAGCGGGGAGAGAGACCCAGTACTTC.

The table lists this clonotype with many counts. This sequence joins TRBV2 and TRBJ2-6; D gene uncertain. The CDR3 has 14 residues. Germline V lookup: CDR1 SNHLY, CDR2 FYNNEI. Trimming removed 7 bases from V and 0 bases from J, with 7 bases in between. CDR3 loop: CASNRVSGANVLTF. The DNA for the CDR3 is TGTGCCAGCAATCGGGTCTCTGGGGCCAACGTCCTGACTTTC.

The gene calls are TRBV12-3 or TRBV12-4 and TRBJ2-5; 10 bases line up with TRBD2. Trimming cost V 6 bases and J 5 bases; bases outside gene matches: 9. The CDR3 runs to 15 residues. This chain's CDR3 is CASRERGGLGETQYF. Written as DNA, the CDR3 is TGTGCCAGCAGGGAGCGGGGGGGCCTCGGCGAGACCCAGTACTTC.

This clonotype appeared many times. This chain connects TRBV30 to TRBJ2-2; 9 nucleotides agree with TRBD2. This CDR3 has 15 amino acids. Germline V gives CDR1 GTSNPN, CDR2 SVGIG (reference sequence). V shed 2 bases and J 3 bases; nucleotides not matched to a gene: 4. CDR3 coding DNA: TGTGCCTGGAGTTTAGCGGGGGTGCACACCGGGGAGCTGTTTTTT. As protein: CAWSLAGVHTGELFF.

This clonotype was picked up many times. The chain recombines TRBV12-3 or TRBV12-4 with TRBJ1-2; D call uncertain. The CDR3 runs to 11 residues. V dropped 8 bases and J dropped 4 bases, with 8 bases sitting between them. The CDR3 sequence is CASRQFYGYTF. CDR3 in DNA: TGTGCCAGCCGGCAGTTCTATGGCTACACCTTC.

This clonotype was observed many times. At one of its ends the junction is not consistent with the germline gene, which may arise from a read error. This chain joins TRBV11-2 and TRBJ2-7; TRBD2 matches 10 bases. The CDR3 is made up of 13 amino acids. CDR1 and CDR2 from the germline V gene are SGHAT and FQNNGV. CDR3 bases: TGTGCCAGCAGTTTAGCGGGGGGTAGCGAGCAGTACTTC. Translation: CASSLAGGSEQYF.

This clonotype was detected ten times or more. The gene calls are TRBV6-5 and TRBJ1-2; tentative D call: TRBD1 (5 bases). The CDR3 has 13 residues. Germline values: CDR1 MNHEY, CDR2 SVGAGI. V lost 7 bases, J lost 4 bases, and 13 bases lay in between. The CDR3 region is CASNRAGGYGYTF. The CDR3 bases are TGTGCCAGCAACCGAGCGGGGGGCTATGGCTACACCTTC.

This clonotype was counted many times. V is TRBV12-3 or TRBV12-4 and J is TRBJ2-5; perhaps TRBD2 as D (6 bases). Trimming pared 6 bases from V and 2 bases from J, leaving 10 bases between. This CDR3 has 13 amino acids. The chain's CDR3 is CASSLLAQETQYF. As DNA, the CDR3 is TGTGCCAGCAGCCTACTAGCACAAGAGACCCAGTACTTC.

This clonotype appeared many times. The chain uses TRBV12-3 or TRBV12-4 and TRBJ2-7; 10 bases fit TRBD2. V shed 1 base and J 2 bases; nucleotides not matched to a gene: 8. The CDR3 totals 17 residues. CDR3 in amino acids: CASSLVSSGGHTYEQYF. CDR3 DNA sequence: TGTGCCAGCAGTTTAGTGTCTAGCGGGGGACACACCTACGAGCAGTACTTC.

This clonotype appeared many times. V is TRBV12-3 or TRBV12-4 and J is TRBJ1-2, with 10 bases matching TRBD1. This CDR3 is 13 amino acids long. V dropped 7 bases and J dropped 6; count of bases not matched to a gene: 5. The CDR3: CASTLTGGNGYTF. In DNA form, the CDR3 reads TGTGCCAGCACCTTGACAGGGGGCAATGGCTACACCTTC.